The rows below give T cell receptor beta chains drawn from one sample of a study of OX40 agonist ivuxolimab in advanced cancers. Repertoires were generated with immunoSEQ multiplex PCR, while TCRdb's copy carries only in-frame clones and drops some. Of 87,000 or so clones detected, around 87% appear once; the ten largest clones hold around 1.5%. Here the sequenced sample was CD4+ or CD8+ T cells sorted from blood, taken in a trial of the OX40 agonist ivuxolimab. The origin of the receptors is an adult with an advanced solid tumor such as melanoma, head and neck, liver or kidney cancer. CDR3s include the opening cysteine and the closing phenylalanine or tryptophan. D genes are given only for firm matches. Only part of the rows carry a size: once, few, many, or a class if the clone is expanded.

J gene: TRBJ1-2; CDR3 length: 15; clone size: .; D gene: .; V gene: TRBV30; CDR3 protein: CAWSESDSSNYGYTF; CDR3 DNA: TGTGCCTGGAGCGAATCTGACAGTTCTAACTATGGCTACACCTTC
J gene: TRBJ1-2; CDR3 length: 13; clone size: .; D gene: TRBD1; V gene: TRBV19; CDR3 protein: CASTADRTYGYTF; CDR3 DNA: TGTGCCAGTACCGCGGACAGGACCTATGGCTACACCTTC
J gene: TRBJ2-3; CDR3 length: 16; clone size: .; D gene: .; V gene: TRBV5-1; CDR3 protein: CASSLDGQSITDTQYF; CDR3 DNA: TGCGCCAGCAGCTTGGACGGACAGAGCATCACAGATACGCAGTATTTT
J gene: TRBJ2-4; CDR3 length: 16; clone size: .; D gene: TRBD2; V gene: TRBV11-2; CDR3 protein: CASSLVGGRAFNIQYF; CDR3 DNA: TGTGCCAGCAGCTTAGTTGGCGGGAGGGCCTTTAACATTCAGTACTTC
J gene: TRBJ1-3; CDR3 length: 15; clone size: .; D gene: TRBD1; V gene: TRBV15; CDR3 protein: CATSRGQGTGNTIYF; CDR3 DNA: TGTGCCACCAGCCGGGGACAGGGTACTGGAAACACCATATATTTT
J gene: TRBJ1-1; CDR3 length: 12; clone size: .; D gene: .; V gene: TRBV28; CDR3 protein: CASSSDRTEAFF; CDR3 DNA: TGTGCCAGCAGCTCCGACCGCACTGAAGCTTTCTTT
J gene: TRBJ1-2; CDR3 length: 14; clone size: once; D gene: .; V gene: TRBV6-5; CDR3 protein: CASSYTGQGGGYTF; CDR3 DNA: TGTGCCAGCAGTTACACCGGACAAGGAGGAGGCTACACCTTC
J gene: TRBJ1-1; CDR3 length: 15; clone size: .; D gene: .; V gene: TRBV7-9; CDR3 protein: CASSLVSGAGNTAFF; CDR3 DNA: TGTGCCAGCAGCTTAGTATCTGGGGCAGGGAATACAGCTTTCTTT
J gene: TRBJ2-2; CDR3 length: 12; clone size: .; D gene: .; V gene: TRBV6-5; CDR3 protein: CASSSIAGELFF; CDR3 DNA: TGTGCCAGCAGTTCAATCGCCGGGGAGCTGTTTTTT
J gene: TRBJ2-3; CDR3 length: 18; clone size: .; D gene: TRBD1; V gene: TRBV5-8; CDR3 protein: CASSPYSGGVAFTDTQYF; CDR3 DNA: TGTGCCAGCAGCCCTTACTCAGGGGGCGTCGCTTTTACAGATACGCAGTATTTT
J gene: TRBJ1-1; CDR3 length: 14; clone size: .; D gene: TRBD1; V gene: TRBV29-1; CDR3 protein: CSVGQGATRTEAFF; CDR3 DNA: TGCAGCGTTGGGCAGGGGGCGACTAGGACTGAAGCTTTCTTT
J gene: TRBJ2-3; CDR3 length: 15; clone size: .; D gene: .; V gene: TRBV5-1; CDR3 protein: CASSLVMASTDTQYF; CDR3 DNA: TGCGCCAGCAGCTTGGTAATGGCTAGCACAGATACGCAGTATTTT
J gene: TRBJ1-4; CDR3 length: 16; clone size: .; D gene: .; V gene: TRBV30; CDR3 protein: CASTQTGAGMNEKLFF; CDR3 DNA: TGTGCCTCGACCCAGACGGGGGCGGGGATGAATGAAAAACTGTTTTTT
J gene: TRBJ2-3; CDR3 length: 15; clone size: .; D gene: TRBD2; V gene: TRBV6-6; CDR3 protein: CASSAAGGPTDTQYF; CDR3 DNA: TGTGCCAGCAGTGCAGCGGGGGGGCCTACAGATACGCAGTATTTT
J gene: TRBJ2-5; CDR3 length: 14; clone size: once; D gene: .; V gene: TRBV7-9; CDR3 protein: CASSLVVLQETQYF; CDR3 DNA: TGTGCCAGCAGCTTAGTCGTCCTCCAAGAGACCCAGTACTTC
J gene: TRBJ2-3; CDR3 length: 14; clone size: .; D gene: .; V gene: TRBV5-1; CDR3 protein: CASSPRGAEHTQYF; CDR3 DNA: TGCGCCAGCAGCCCGAGGGGGGCTGAACATACGCAGTATTTT
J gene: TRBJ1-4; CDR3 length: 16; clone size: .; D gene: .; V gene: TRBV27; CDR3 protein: CASSLSPGGAREKLFF; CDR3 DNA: TGTGCCAGCAGTTTATCACCGGGGGGCGCAAGGGAAAAACTGTTTTTT
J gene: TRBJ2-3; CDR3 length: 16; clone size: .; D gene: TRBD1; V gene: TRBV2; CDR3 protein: CASIGGTGINTDTQYF; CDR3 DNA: TGTGCCAGCATTGGCGGGACAGGGATTAACACAGATACGCAGTATTTT
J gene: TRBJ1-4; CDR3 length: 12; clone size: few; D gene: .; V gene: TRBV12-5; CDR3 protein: CASVMGGEKLFF; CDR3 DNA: TGTGCTAGTGTTATGGGCGGGGAAAAACTGTTTTTT
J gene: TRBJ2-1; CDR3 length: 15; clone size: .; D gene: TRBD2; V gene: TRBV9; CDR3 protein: CASSVALREINEQFF; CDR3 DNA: TGTGCCAGCAGCGTAGCGTTGCGGGAGATCAATGAGCAGTTCTTC
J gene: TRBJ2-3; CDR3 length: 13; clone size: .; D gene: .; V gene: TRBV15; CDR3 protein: CATSGDSTDTQYF; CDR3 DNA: TGTGCCACCTCGGGAGACAGCACAGATACGCAGTATTTT
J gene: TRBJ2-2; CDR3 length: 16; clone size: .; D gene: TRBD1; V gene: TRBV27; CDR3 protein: CASSPHRGDNTGELFF; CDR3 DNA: TGTGCCAGCAGTCCCCACAGGGGGGATAACACCGGGGAGCTGTTTTTT
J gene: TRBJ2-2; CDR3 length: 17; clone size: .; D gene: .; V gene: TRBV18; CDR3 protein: CASSPPTGTSNTGELFF; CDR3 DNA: TGTGCCAGCTCACCCCCTACAGGGACTTCGAACACCGGGGAGCTGTTTTTT
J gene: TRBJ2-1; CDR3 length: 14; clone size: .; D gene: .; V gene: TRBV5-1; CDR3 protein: CASSPVAGGNEQFF; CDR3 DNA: TGCGCCAGCAGCCCGGTAGCCGGGGGCAATGAGCAGTTCTTC
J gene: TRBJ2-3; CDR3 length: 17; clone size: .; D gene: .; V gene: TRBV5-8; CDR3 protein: CASSPVGEAVHTDTQYF; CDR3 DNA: TGTGCCAGCAGCCCGGTTGGTGAGGCAGTCCACACAGATACGCAGTATTTT
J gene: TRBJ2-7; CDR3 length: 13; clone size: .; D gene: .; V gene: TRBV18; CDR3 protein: CASSTGPSYEQYF; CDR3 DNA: TGTGCCAGCTCAACCGGGCCCTCCTACGAGCAGTACTTC
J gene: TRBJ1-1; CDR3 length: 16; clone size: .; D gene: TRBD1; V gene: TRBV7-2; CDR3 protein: CASSSKTGGYGTEAFF; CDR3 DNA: TGTGCCAGCAGCTCAAAGACAGGGGGATATGGCACTGAAGCTTTCTTT
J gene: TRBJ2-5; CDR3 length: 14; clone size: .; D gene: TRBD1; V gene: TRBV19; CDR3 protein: CASSHRQGLETQYF; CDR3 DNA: TGTGCCAGTAGCCATCGACAGGGGTTGGAGACCCAGTACTTC
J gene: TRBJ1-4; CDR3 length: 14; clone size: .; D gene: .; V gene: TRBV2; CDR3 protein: CASSVWGGDEKLFF; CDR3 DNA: TGTGCCAGCAGTGTCTGGGGGGGGGATGAAAAACTGTTTTTT
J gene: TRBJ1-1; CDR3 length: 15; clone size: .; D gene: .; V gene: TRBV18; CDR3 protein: CASSLGGGMNTEAFF; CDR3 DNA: TGTGCCAGCTCGTTAGGGGGAGGTATGAACACTGAAGCTTTCTTT
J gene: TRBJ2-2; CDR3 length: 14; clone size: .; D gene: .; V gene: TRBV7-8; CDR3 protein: CASSYGLSTGELFF; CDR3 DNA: TGTGCCAGCAGCTACGGACTCTCCACCGGGGAGCTGTTTTTT
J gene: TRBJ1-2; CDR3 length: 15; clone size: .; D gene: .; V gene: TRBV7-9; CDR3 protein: CASSLSYVGNYGYTF; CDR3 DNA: TGTGCCAGCAGCTTAAGTTACGTCGGAAACTATGGCTACACCTTC
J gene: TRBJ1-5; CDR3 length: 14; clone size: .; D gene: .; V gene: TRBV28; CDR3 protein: CASRPDRYNQPQHF; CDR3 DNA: TGTGCCAGCAGACCCGACAGGTACAATCAGCCCCAGCATTTT
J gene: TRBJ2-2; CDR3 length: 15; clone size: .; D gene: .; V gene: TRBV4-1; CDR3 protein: CASSQPDRSTGELFF; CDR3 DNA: TGCGCCAGCAGCCAACCCGACAGGTCCACCGGGGAGCTGTTTTTT
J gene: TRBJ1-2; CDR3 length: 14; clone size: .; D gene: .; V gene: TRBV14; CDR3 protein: CASSQVGPAGGYTF; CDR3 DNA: TGTGCCAGCAGCCAAGTGGGCCCGGCGGGTGGCTACACCTTC
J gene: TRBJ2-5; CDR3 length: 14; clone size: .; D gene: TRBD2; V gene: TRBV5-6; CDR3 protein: CASSVAGGVETQYF; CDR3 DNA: TGTGCCAGCAGCGTAGCGGGAGGGGTAGAGACCCAGTACTTC
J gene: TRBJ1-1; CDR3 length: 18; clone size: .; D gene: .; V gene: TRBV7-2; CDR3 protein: CASSLNPPVGPRNTEAFF; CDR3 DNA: TGTGCCAGCAGCTTAAACCCCCCCGTGGGGCCTCGGAACACTGAAGCTTTCTTT
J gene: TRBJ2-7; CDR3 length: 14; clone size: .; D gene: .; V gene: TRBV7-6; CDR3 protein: CASSQGPLSYEQYF; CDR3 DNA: TGTGCCAGCAGCCAAGGGCCTCTCTCCTACGAGCAGTACTTC
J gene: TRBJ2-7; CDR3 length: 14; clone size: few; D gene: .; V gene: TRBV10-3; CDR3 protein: CAISEFSSSYEQYF; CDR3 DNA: TGTGCCATCAGTGAGTTTTCTAGCAGCTACGAGCAGTACTTC
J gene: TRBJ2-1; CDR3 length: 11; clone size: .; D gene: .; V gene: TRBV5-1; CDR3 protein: CASSSSGEQFF; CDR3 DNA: TGCGCCAGCAGCTCGTCCGGTGAGCAGTTCTTC
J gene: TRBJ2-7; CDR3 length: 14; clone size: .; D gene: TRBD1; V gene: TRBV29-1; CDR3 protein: CSVARQGAVYEQYF; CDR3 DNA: TGCAGCGTCGCCCGCCAGGGGGCAGTTTACGAGCAGTACTTC
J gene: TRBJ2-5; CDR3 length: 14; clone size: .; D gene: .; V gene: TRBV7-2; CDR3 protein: CASSLAGRMETQYF; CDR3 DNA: TGTGCCAGCAGCTTAGCGGGGCGGATGGAGACCCAGTACTTC
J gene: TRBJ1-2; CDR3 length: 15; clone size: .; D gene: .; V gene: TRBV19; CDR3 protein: CATGEVGGLHYGYTF; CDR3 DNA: TGTGCCACTGGGGAGGTCGGGGGCCTACACTATGGCTACACCTTC
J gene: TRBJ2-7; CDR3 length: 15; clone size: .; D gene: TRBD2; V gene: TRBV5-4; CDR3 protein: CASSPGGVGTGEQYF; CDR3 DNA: TGTGCCAGCAGCCCGGGGGGGGTGGGGACGGGCGAGCAGTACTTC